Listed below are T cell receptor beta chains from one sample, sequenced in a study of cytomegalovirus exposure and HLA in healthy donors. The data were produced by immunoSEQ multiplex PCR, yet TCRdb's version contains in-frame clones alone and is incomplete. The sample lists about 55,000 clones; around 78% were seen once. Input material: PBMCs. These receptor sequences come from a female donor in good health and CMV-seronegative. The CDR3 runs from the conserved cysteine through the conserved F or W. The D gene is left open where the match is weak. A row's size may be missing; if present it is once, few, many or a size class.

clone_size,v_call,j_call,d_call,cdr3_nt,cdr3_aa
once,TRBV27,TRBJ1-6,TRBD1,TGTGCCAGCAGTTCCCCGACAGGGGGGAATTCACCCCTCCACTTT,CASSSPTGGNSPLHF
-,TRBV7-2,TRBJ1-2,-,TGTGCCAGCAGCTTGGCGTTCGGGAATGGCTACACCTTC,CASSLAFGNGYTF
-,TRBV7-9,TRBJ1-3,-,TGTGCCAGCAGCTTAATCAGTAACTCTGGAAACACCATATATTTT,CASSLISNSGNTIYF
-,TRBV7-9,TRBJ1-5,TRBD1,TGTGCCAGCAGCCTGGGACAGGGGTTCAATCAGCCCCAGCATTTT,CASSLGQGFNQPQHF
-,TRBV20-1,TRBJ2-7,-,TGCAGTGCTAGCCATCCCGGCGAGCAGTACTTC,CSASHPGEQYF
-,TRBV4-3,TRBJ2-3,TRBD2,TGCGCCAGCAGTCAGTCGGGGGGGTGGGAAGATACGCAGTATTTT,CASSQSGGWEDTQYF
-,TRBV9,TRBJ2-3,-,TGTGCCAGCAGCGCTAGTAGCGTCCTCAGAACAGATACGCAGTATTTT,CASSASSVLRTDTQYF
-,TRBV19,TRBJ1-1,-,TGTGCCAGCACGAGACGGGAGGTAGGCACTGAAGCTTTCTTT,CASTRREVGTEAFF
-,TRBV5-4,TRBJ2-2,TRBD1,TGTGCCAGCAGACTAGGACAGGGATTTACCGGGGAGCTGTTTTTT,CASRLGQGFTGELFF
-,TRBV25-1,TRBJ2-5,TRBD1,TGTGCCAGCAGTGACACAGGGGTAGAGACCCAGTACTTC,CASSDTGVETQYF
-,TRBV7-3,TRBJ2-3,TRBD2,TGTGCCAGCAGTAAATTTAGCGGGCGGGCCAAAGATACGCAGTATTTT,CASSKFSGRAKDTQYF
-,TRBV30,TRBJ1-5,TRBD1,TGTGCCTGGTCGCTGACAGGGGTTCAGCCCCAGCATTTT,CAWSLTGVQPQHF
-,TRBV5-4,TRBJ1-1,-,TGTGCCATACAAAAGAGGGGGTACACTGAAGCTTTCTTT,CAIQKRGYTEAFF
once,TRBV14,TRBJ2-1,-,TGTGCCAGCAGCCAAGAGAAGTGGGGAGGGCAGTTCTTC,CASSQEKWGGQFF
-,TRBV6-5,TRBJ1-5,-,TGTGCCAGCAGTCGGGTCAGCTATCAGCCCCAGCATTTT,CASSRVSYQPQHF
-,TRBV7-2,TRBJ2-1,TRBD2,TGTGCCAGCAGCCAACGGGGGGGACCCTACAATGAGCAGTTCTTC,CASSQRGGPYNEQFF
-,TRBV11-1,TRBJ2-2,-,TGTGCCAGCAGCTTAGTAACAGGGAACACCGGGGAGCTGTTTTTT,CASSLVTGNTGELFF
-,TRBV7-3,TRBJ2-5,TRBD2,TGTGCCAGCAGTTTAGGCGTAGCGGGGGGGCGTGAGACCCGGTACTTC,CASSLGVAGGRETRYF
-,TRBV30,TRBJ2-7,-,TGTGCCTGGGACAGGACATTTGAGGGCGAGCAGTACTTC,CAWDRTFEGEQYF
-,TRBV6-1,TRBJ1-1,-,TGTGCCAGCAGTGAAGCGAGGAGATTTAACACTGAAGCTTTCTTT,CASSEARRFNTEAFF
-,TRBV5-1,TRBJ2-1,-,TGCGCCAGCAGCTCGATGGGGGCCTCCTACAATGAGCAGTTCTTC,CASSSMGASYNEQFF
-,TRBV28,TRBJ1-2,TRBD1,TGTGCCAGCAGTTCTTACAGGGGGAACTATGGCTACACCTTC,CASSSYRGNYGYTF
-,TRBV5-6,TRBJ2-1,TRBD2,TGTGCCAGCAGCCTGGCGGGGGTCTCCTACAATGAGCAGTTCTTC,CASSLAGVSYNEQFF
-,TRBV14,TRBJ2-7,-,TGTGCCAGCAGCCAAGATTTCGGCGGGTCCTACGAGCAGTACTTC,CASSQDFGGSYEQYF
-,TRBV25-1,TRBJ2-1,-,TGTGCCAGCAGTGATGGGGCGTTGGATGAGCAGTTCTTC,CASSDGALDEQFF
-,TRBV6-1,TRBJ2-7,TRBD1,TGTGCCAGCAGTGAAGCGGGACAGTCCTACGAGCAGTACTTC,CASSEAGQSYEQYF
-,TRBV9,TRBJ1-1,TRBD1,TGTGCCAGCAGCTCAGATGGGGACAGTAGCACTGAAGCTTTCTTT,CASSSDGDSSTEAFF
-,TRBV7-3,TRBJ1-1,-,TGTGCCAGCAGCTTAATGGCGGTGAACACTGAAGCTTTCTTT,CASSLMAVNTEAFF
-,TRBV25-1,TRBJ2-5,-,TGTGCCAGCCAAGTCGGGTGGGAGCAGTACTTC,CASQVGWEQYF
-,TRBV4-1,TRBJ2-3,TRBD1,TGCGCCAGCAGCCCAGATGGACAGGGACCCCGCACAGATACGCAGTATTTT,CASSPDGQGPRTDTQYF
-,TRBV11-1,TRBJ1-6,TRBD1,TGTGCCAGCAGTTACAGGGGAAATAATTCACCCCTCCACTTT,CASSYRGNNSPLHF
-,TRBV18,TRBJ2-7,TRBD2,TGTGCCAGCTCACCGACTAGCGTTCACGAGCAGTACTTC,CASSPTSVHEQYF
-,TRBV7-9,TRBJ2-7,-,TGTGCCAGCAGCTTAGCGGGGACAACCGAGCAGTACTTC,CASSLAGTTEQYF
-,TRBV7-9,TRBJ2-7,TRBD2,TGTGCCAGCGCCCGACCGGGGCTAGCGGGCTCCTCCTACGAGCAGTACTTC,CASARPGLAGSSYEQYF
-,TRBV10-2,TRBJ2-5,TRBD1,TGCGCCAGCAGCTGGACAGGGGGGGGAGAGCAGTACTTC,CASSWTGGGEQYF
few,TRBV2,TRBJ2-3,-,TGTGCCAGCGCCGATTATGGCAGCACAGATACGCAGTATTTT,CASADYGSTDTQYF
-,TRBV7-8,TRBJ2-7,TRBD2,TGTGCCAGCAGCTTGGGAGGGAGTGTTAACGAGCAGTACTTC,CASSLGGSVNEQYF
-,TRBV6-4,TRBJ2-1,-,TGTGCCAGCAGTGCAAGCGGGTCCTCCTACAATGAGCAGTTCTTC,CASSASGSSYNEQFF
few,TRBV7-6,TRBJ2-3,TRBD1,TGTGCCAGCAGCTCAGGGACAGGGGGCACAGATACGCAGTATTTT,CASSSGTGGTDTQYF